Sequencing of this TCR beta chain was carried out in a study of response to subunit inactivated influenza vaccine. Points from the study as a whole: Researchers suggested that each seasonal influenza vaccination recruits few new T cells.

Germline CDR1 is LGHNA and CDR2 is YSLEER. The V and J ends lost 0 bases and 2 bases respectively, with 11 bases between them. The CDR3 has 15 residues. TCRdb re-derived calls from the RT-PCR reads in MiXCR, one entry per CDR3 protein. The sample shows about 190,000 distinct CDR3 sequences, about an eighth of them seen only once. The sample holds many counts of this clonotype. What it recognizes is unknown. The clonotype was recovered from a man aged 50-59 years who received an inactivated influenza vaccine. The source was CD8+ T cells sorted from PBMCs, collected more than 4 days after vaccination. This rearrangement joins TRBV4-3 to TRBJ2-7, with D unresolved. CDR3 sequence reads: CASSQDGGQTYEQYF. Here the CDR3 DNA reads TGCGCCAGCAGCCAAGATGGTGGGCAGACCTACGAGCAGTACTTC.